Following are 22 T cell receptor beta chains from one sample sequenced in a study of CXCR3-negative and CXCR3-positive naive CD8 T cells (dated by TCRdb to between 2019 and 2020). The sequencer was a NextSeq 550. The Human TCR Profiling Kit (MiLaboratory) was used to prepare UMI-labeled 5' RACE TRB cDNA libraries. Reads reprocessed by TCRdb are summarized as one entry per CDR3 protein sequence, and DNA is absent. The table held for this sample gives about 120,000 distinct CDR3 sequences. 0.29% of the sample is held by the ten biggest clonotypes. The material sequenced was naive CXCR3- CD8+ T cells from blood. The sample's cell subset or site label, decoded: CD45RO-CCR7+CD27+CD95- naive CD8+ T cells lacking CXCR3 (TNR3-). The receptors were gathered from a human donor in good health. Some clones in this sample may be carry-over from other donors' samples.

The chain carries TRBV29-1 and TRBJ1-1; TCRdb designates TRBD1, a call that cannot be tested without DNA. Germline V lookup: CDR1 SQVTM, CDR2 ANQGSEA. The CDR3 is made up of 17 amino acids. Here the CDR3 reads CSVEDESGDSLRTEAFF.

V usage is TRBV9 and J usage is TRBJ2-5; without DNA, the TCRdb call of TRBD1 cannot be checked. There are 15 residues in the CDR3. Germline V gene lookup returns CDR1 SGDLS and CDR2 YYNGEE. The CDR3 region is CASSVSGQIQETQYF.

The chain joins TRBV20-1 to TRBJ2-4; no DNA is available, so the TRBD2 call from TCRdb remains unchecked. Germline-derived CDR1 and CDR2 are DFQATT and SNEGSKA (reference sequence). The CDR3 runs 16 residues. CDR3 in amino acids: CSATPTSGTAKNIQYF.

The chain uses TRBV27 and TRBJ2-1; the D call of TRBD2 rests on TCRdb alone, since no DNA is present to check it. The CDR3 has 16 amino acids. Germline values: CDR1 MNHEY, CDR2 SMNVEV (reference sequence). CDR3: CASSSPRLFRSSEQFF.

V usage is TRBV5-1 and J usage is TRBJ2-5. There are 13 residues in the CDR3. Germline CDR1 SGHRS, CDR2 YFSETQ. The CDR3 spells CASSSEAKEAQYF.

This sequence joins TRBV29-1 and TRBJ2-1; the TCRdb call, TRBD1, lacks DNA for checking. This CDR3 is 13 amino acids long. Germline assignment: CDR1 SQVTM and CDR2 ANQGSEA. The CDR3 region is CSVVDRVYNEQFF.

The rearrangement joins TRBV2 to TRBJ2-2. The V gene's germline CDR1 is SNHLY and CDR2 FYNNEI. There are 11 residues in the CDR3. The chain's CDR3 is CASSEGGELFF.

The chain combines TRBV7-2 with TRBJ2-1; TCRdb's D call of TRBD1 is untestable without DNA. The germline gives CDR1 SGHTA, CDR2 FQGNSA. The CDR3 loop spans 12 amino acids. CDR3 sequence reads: CASQDRNNEQFF. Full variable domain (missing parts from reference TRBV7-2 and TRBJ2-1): GAGVSQSPSNKVTEKGKDVELRCDPISGHTALYWYRQSLGQGLEFLIYFQGNSAPDKSGLPSDRFSAERTGGSVSTLTIQRTQQEDSAVYLCASQDRNNEQFFGPGTRLTVL.

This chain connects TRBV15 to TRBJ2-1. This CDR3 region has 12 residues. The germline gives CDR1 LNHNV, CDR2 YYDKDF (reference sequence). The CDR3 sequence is CATSRLNNEQFF.

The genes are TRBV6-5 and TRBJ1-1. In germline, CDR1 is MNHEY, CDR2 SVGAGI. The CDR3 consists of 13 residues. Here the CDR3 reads CASSYGVSTEAFF.

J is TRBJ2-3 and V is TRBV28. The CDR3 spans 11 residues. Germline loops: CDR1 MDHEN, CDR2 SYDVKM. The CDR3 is CASSGIDTQYF.

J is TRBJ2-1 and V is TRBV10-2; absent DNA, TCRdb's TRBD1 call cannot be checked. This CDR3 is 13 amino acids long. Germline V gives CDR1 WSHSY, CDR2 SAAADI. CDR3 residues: CASSLERGDEQFF.

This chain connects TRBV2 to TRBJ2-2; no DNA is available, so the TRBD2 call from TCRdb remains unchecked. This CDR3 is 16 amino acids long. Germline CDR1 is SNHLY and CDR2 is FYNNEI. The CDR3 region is CASSETASGPTGELFF.

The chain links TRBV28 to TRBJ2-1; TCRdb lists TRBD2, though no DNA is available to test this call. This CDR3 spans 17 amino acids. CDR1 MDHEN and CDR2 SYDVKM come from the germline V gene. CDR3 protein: CASSLWSSGSSYNEQFF.

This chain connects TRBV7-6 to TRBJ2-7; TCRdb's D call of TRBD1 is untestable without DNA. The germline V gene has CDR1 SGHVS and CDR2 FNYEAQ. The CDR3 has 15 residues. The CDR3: CASSLVGTGSYEQYF.

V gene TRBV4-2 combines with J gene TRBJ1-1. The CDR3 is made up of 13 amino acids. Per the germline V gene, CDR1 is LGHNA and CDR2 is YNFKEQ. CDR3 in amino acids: CASSQDRNTEAFF.

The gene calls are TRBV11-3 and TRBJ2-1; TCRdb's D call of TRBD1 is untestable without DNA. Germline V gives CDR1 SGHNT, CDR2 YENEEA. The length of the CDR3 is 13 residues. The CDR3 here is CASRGGNYNEQFF.

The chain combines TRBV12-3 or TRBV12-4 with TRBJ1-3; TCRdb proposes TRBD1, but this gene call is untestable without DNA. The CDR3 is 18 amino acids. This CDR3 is CASSGKQGLYSSGNTIYF.

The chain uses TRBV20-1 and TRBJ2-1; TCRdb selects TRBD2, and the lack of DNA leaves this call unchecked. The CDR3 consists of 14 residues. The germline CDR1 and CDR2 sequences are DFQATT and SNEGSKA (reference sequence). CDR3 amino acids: CSARSPLAEHEQFF.

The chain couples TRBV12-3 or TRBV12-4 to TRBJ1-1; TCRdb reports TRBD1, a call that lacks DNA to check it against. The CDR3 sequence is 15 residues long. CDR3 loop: CATSGQAPLNTEAFF.

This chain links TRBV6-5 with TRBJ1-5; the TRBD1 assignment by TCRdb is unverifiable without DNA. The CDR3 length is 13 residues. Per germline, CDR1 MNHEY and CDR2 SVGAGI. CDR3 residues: CASRYGGHQPQHF.

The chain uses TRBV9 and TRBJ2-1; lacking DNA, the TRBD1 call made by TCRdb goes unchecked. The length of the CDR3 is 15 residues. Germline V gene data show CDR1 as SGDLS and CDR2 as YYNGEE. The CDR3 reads CASSVGGTQSLEQFF.